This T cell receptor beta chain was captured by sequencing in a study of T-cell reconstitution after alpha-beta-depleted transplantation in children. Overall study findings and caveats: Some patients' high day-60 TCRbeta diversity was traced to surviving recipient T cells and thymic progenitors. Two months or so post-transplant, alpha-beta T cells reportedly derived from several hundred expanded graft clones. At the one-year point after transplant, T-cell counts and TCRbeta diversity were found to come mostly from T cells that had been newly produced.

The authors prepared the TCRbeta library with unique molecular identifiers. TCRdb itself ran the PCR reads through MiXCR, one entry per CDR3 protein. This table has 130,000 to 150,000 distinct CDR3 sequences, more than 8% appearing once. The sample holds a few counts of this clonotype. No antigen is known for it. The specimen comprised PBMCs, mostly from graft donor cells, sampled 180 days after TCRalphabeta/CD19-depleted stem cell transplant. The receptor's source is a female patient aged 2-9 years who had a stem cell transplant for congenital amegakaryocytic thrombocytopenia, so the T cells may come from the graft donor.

The CDR3 DNA reads TGCAGTGCTAGATCCTGGGACAGGGCCCAAGAGACCCAGTACTTC. Its protein is CSARSWDRAQETQYF. V usage is TRBV20-1 and J usage is TRBJ2-5; 9 bases are a match to TRBD1. The J segment lost 1 base and the V segment lost 2 bases, leaving 5 bases of the junction unmatched. CDR1 is DFQATT and CDR2 is SNEGSKA in the germline V gene (reference sequence). The CDR3 sequence is 15 residues long.